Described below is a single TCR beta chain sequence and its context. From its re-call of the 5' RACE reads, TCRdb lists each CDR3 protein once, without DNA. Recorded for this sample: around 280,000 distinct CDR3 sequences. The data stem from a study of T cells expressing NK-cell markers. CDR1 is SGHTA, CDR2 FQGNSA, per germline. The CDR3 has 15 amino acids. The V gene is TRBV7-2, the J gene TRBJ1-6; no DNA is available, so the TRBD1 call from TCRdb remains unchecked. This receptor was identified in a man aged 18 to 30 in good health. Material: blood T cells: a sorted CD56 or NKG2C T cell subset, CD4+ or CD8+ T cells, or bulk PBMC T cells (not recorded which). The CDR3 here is CASSPRTGITSPLHF.